Listed below are T cell receptor beta chains from one sample, sequenced in a study of graft-versus-host responses after intestinal transplantation. Some clones are missing from TCRdb's copy, which holds only in-frame ones; the method was immunoSEQ multiplex PCR. The table includes about 98,000 clones, more than 70% detected once. The specimen comprised PBMCs, sampled 255 days after intestinal transplant. These receptors were obtained from a human patient who received an intestinal transplant, so some T cells may come from the graft donor. CDR3s include the opening cysteine and the closing phenylalanine or tryptophan. Fields, in order: D gene, clone size, J gene, V gene, CDR3 protein, CDR3 DNA. A D gene is named only where the DNA matches it firmly. For some rows the clone size is stated as once, few or many, or as a class when expanded; others skip it.

>-|-|TRBJ1-4|TRBV6-1
CASSAVGDGNEKLFF
TGTGCCAGCAGTGCAGTAGGGGATGGGAATGAAAAACTGTTTTTT
>TRBD2|few|TRBJ2-1|TRBV5-1
CASSLRGGNNEQFF
TGCGCCAGCAGCTTGCGCGGGGGGAACAATGAGCAGTTCTTC
>-|-|TRBJ1-1|TRBV7-9
CASSPLITEAFF
TGTGCCAGCAGCCCGCTGATCACTGAAGCTTTCTTT
>-|-|TRBJ1-5|TRBV6-6
CASSSGNQPQHF
TGTGCCAGCAGTTCCGGAAATCAGCCCCAGCATTTT
>TRBD1|-|TRBJ2-1|TRBV11-3
CASRDRGQDEQFF
TGTGCCAGCCGGGACAGGGGGCAGGATGAGCAGTTCTTC
>TRBD1|-|TRBJ1-3|TRBV5-1
CASSLKGQLIGNTIYF
TGCGCCAGCAGCTTGAAGGGACAGCTAATTGGAAACACCATATATTTT
>-|once|TRBJ2-7|TRBV6-1
CASSTSGTAFNGGYF
TGTGCCAGCAGTACCTCCGGGACGGCCTTCAACGGTGGATACTTC
>-|few|TRBJ1-2|TRBV9
CASSVDEGYGYTF
TGTGCCAGCAGCGTAGACGAGGGGTATGGCTACACCTTC
>TRBD2|-|TRBJ2-5|TRBV6-1
CASSELASGGPSQETQYF
TGTGCCAGCAGTGAACTGGCTAGCGGGGGCCCGTCCCAAGAGACCCAGTACTTC
>-|-|TRBJ2-1|TRBV29-1
CSVAKVLNNEQFF
TGCAGCGTTGCAAAGGTGCTGAACAATGAGCAGTTCTTC
>TRBD2|-|TRBJ2-1|TRBV19
CASSTSGGYNEQFF
TGTGCCAGTAGCACTAGCGGGGGTTACAATGAGCAGTTCTTC
>-|medium-sized|TRBJ2-7|TRBV12-5
CASGLVGEQYF
TGTGCTAGTGGTTTGGTGGGCGAGCAGTACTTC
>TRBD2|-|TRBJ2-3|TRBV19
CASSTGLARSTDTQYF
TGTGCCAGTAGTACAGGACTAGCGCGATCCACAGATACGCAGTATTTT
>TRBD1|-|TRBJ1-4|TRBV27
CASSQLQGFTNEKLFF
TGTGCCAGCAGCCAATTACAGGGGTTCACTAATGAAAAACTGTTTTTT
>-|-|TRBJ2-5|TRBV11-1
CASSPQRYQETQYF
TGTGCCAGCAGTCCCCAGCGGTACCAAGAGACCCAGTACTTC
>TRBD2|-|TRBJ2-7|TRBV6-6
CASSYSPPGGSYEQYF
TGTGCCAGCAGTTACTCGCCCCCGGGGGGTAGCTACGAGCAGTACTTC
>TRBD1|-|TRBJ1-1|TRBV11-2
CASSPTGLTEAFF
TGTGCCAGCAGCCCGACAGGGCTCACTGAAGCTTTCTTT
>-|-|TRBJ2-2|TRBV14
CASSHRSRTGELFF
TGTGCCAGCAGCCACCGAAGTAGGACCGGGGAGCTGTTTTTT
>-|few|TRBJ1-6|TRBV28
CASSPTGRQNSPLHF
TGTGCCAGCAGCCCGACCGGCCGCCAAAATTCACCCCTCCACTTT
>TRBD2|-|TRBJ2-7|TRBV5-6
CASSLVAGGPPEQYF
TGTGCCAGCAGCTTGGTAGCGGGAGGGCCCCCCGAGCAGTACTTC
>-|-|TRBJ2-1|TRBV29-1
CSVEGPGRDEQFF
TGCAGCGTTGAAGGCCCTGGACGGGATGAGCAGTTCTTC
>-|few|TRBJ2-2|TRBV7-2
CASSAATGRAGELFF
TGTGCCAGCAGCGCGGCGACAGGGAGGGCCGGGGAGCTGTTTTTT
>TRBD1|few|TRBJ1-1|TRBV19
CASNHQGQGGKEAFF
TGTGCCAGCAATCATCAGGGACAGGGAGGTAAAGAAGCTTTCTTT
>TRBD1|-|TRBJ2-7|TRBV6-1
CASRGDRELHEQYF
TGTGCCAGCAGGGGGGACAGGGAGCTCCACGAGCAGTACTTC
>-|-|TRBJ1-1|TRBV27
CASSLSRANTEAFF
TGTGCCAGCAGTTTAAGCCGGGCGAACACTGAAGCTTTCTTT
>TRBD2|few|TRBJ2-1|TRBV4-2
CASSPPAGDSSEQFF
TGTGCCAGCAGCCCTCCGGCGGGAGACAGTAGTGAGCAGTTCTTC
>-|few|TRBJ1-4|TRBV2
CASSEQNEKLFF
TGTGCCAGCAGTGAACAGAATGAAAAACTGTTTTTT
>-|-|TRBJ1-6|TRBV10-3
CAISELGNSPLHF
TGTGCCATCAGTGAGTTGGGCAATTCACCCCTCCACTTT
>-|-|TRBJ1-1|TRBV5-1
CASSWLGGANTEAFF
TGCGCCAGCAGCTGGTTGGGGGGCGCTAACACTGAAGCTTTCTTT
>-|-|TRBJ2-1|TRBV5-1
CASSDDLGQTYNEQFF
TGCGCCAGCAGCGATGACCTGGGACAAACCTACAATGAGCAGTTCTTC
>-|few|TRBJ2-6|TRBV15
CATSRDRGGANVLTF
TGTGCCACCAGCAGAGACAGGGGTGGGGCCAACGTCCTGACTTTC
>-|-|TRBJ1-1|TRBV27
CASSGSVNTEAFF
TGTGCCAGCAGTGGTAGCGTGAACACTGAAGCTTTCTTT
>-|-|TRBJ2-1|TRBV11-2
CASRDSSYNEQFF
TGTGCCAGCAGGGACAGCTCCTACAATGAGCAGTTCTTC
>-|-|TRBJ2-1|TRBV28
CASSLRISRHNEQFF
TGTGCCAGCAGTTTGAGGATTTCGAGACACAATGAGCAGTTCTTC
>TRBD1|-|TRBJ1-4|TRBV6-1
CASSEFQGANEKLFF
TGTGCCAGCAGTGAGTTCCAGGGGGCCAATGAAAAACTGTTTTTT
>TRBD1|-|TRBJ2-7|TRBV4-1
CASSQITGQSYEQYF
TGCGCCAGCAGCCAGATCACGGGACAGAGCTACGAGCAGTACTTC
>-|-|TRBJ1-5|TRBV5-3
CAGSSVREDSNQPQHF
TGTGCCGGAAGCTCAGTCCGTGAGGATAGCAATCAGCCCCAGCATTTT
>TRBD1|-|TRBJ1-2|TRBV6-1
CASLRGQGNYGYTF
TGTGCCAGCCTTAGGGGACAGGGTAACTATGGCTACACCTTC
>-|few|TRBJ2-1|TRBV28
CASSLRRFEQFF
TGTGCCAGCAGTTTGCGACGGTTTGAGCAGTTCTTC
>-|-|TRBJ1-2|TRBV28
CASSLGFNYGYTF
TGTGCCAGCAGTCTAGGGTTTAACTATGGCTACACCTTC
>TRBD2|-|TRBJ2-5|TRBV6-1
CASSEGLGDYF
TGTGCCAGCAGTGAGGGACTAGGGGATTACTTC
>-|-|TRBJ2-2|TRBV9
CASSVDWDGRELFF
TGTGCCAGCAGCGTAGACTGGGATGGCAGGGAGCTGTTTTTT
>TRBD1|-|TRBJ1-5|TRBV11-2
CASSAGTGDNQPQHF
TGTGCCAGCAGCGCCGGGACAGGGGACAATCAGCCCCAGCATTTT
>-|-|TRBJ2-3|TRBV19
CASSTYALTDTQYF
TGTGCCAGTAGTACCTATGCCTTGACAGATACGCAGTATTTT
>TRBD1|-|TRBJ1-2|TRBV18
CASSPSTGQVYGYTF
TGTGCCAGCTCACCATCAACGGGACAGGTATATGGCTACACCTTC
>-|-|TRBJ1-6|TRBV19
CASRTSGTFFSYNSPLHF
TGTGCCAGTAGGACCTCCGGGACATTCTTCTCCTATAATTCACCCCTCCACTTT
>TRBD1|-|TRBJ2-7|TRBV19
CASSQQGSYEQYF
TGTGCCAGTAGCCAACAGGGGTCCTACGAGCAGTACTTC
>-|once|TRBJ2-3|TRBV9
CASSAQVVITDTQYF
TGTGCCAGCAGCGCTCAAGTGGTCATCACAGATACGCAGTATTTT
>-|-|TRBJ1-1|TRBV30
CAWSPPHLSAEAFF
TGTGCCTGGAGCCCCCCCCACCTTTCCGCTGAAGCTTTCTTT
>TRBD1|few|TRBJ2-1|TRBV7-9
CASSPQGQTTSYNEQFF
TGTGCCAGCAGCCCACAGGGACAGACAACTAGCTACAATGAGCAGTTCTTC
>-|few|TRBJ1-5|TRBV6-1
CASSAPSGGNQPQHF
TGTGCCAGCAGTGCTCCGAGCGGGGGCAATCAGCCCCAGCATTTT